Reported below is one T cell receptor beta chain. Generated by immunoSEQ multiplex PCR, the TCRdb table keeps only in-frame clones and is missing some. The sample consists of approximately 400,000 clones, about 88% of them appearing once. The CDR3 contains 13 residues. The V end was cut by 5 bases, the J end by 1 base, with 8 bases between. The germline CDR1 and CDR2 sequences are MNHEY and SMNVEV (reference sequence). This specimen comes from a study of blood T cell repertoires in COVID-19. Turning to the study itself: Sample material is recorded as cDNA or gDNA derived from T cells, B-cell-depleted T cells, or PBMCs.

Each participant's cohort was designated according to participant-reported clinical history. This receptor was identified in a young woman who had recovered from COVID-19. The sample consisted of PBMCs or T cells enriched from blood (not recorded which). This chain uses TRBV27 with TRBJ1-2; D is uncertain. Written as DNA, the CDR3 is TGTGCCAGCAGTCGAGAGTTTAACTATGGCTACACCTTC. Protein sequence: CASSREFNYGYTF.